These T cell receptor beta chains were read from a single sample in a study of CD8 T cells in Susac syndrome. TCRdb re-called the immunoSEQ multiplex PCR reads with MiXCR, one entry per CDR3 protein. Among roughly 100,000 distinct CDR3 sequences listed, 94% were seen once. Material: CD8+ T cells from PBMCs. The receptors here all came from a human donor with Susac syndrome. Both conserved end residues are part of each CDR3. A D gene is named only where the DNA matches it firmly.

j_gene | v_gene | len | d_gene | CDR3aa | CDR3nt
TRBJ1-2 | TRBV20-1 | 15 | - | CSARDSRGAFYGYTF | TGCAGTGCTAGAGACTCACGGGGGGCTTTCTATGGCTACACCTTC
TRBJ2-1 | TRBV7-9 | 12 | TRBD1 | CASSMDRSTQFF | TGTGCCAGCAGCATGGACAGGTCAACTCAGTTCTTC
TRBJ2-7 | TRBV14 | 14 | - | CASSHRDKVFEQYF | TGTGCCAGCAGCCACCGGGACAAGGTCTTCGAGCAGTACTTC
TRBJ2-7 | TRBV19 | 16 | TRBD1 | CASSILGGQGQDEQYF | TGTGCCAGTAGTATCCTTGGGGGACAGGGACAAGACGAGCAGTACTTC
TRBJ1-1 | TRBV6-5 | 14 | - | CASSNIALNTEAFF | TGTGCCAGCAGTAACATAGCTTTGAACACTGAAGCTTTCTTT
TRBJ2-7 | TRBV29-1 | 13 | - | CSVALPGLYEQYF | TGCAGCGTCGCTCTCCCGGGGCTCTACGAGCAGTACTTC
TRBJ2-7 | TRBV29-1 | 11 | - | CSTQEGYEQYF | TGCAGCACACAAGAGGGCTACGAGCAGTACTTC
TRBJ2-3 | TRBV14 | 15 | TRBD2 | CASSRLAEPLDTQYF | TGTGCCAGCAGCCGACTAGCGGAGCCTCTGGATACGCAGTATTTT
TRBJ1-1 | TRBV12-3/TRBV12-4 | 15 | TRBD1 | CASSLPTGGSTEAFF | TGTGCCAGCAGTTTACCTACAGGGGGAAGCACTGAAGCTTTCTTT
TRBJ1-2 | TRBV14 | 16 | TRBD1 | CASSQPGQGELWGYTF | TGTGCCAGCAGCCAGCCGGGACAGGGGGAACTATGGGGCTACACCTTC
TRBJ1-2 | TRBV4-3 | 16 | - | CASSQDQSILDYGYTF | TGCGCCAGCAGCCAAGATCAGTCAATCTTGGACTATGGCTACACCTTC
TRBJ1-1 | TRBV7-9 | 13 | TRBD1 | CASGRQGGTEAFF | TGTGCCAGCGGCCGACAGGGTGGCACTGAAGCTTTCTTT